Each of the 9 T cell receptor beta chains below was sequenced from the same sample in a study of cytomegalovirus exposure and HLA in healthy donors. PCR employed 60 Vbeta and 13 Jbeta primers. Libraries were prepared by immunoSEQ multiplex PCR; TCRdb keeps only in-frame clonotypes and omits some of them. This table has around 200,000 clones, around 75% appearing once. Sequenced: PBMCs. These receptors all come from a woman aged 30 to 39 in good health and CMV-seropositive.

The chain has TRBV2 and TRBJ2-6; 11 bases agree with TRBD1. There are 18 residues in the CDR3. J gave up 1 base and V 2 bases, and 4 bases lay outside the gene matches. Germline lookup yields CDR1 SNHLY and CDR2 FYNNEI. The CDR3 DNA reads TGTGCCAGCAGTGAAAGAGGACAGGGGGCATCTGGGGCCAACGTCCTGACTTTC. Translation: CASSERGQGASGANVLTF.

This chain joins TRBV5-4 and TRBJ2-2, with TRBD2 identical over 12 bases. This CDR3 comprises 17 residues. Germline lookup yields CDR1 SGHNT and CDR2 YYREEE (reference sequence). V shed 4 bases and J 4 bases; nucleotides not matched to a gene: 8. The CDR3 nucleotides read TGTGCCAGCAGCCGTATCCCGGGACTAGCGGGCACCGGGGAGCTGTTTTTT. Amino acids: CASSRIPGLAGTGELFF.

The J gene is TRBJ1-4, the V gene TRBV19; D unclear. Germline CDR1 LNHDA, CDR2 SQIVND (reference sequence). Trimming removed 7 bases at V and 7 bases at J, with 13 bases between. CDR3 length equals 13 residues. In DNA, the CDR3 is TGTGCCAGTAAAGTTGGAGTTGGTGAAAAACTGTTTTTT. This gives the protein CASKVGVGEKLFF.

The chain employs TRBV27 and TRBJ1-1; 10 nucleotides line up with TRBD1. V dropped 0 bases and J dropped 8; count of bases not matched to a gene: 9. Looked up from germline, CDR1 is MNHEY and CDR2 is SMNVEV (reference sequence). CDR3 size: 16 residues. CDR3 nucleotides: TGTGCCAGCAGTTTATCGGGGACAGGGGCGACCGGCGAAGCTTTCTTT. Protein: CASSLSGTGATGEAFF.

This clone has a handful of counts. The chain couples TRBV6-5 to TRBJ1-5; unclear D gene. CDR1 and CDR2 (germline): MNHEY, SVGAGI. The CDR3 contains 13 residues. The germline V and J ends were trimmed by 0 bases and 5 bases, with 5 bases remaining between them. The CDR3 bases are TGTGCCAGCAGTTACTCGAGTTATCAGCCCCAGCATTTT. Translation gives CASSYSSYQPQHF.

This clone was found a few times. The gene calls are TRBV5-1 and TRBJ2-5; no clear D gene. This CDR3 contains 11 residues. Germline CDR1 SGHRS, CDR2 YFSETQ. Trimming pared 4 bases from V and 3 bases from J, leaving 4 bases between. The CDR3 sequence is CASSREETQYF. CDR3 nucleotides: TGCGCCAGCAGCCGGGAAGAGACCCAGTACTTC.

The CDR3 is CASSLAMSEGELFF. The CDR3 bases are TGTGCCAGCAGCTTAGCAATGTCTGAGGGGGAGCTGTTTTTT. J is TRBJ2-2 and V is TRBV7-2; D unresolved. With 0 bases removed from V and 8 bases from J, the gap between germline ends came to 10 bases. The CDR3 loop spans 14 amino acids. Germline values: CDR1 SGHTA, CDR2 FQGNSA.

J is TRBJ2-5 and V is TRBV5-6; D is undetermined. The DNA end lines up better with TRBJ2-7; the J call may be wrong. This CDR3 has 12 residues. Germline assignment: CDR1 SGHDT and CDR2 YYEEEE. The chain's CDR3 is CASSRRGYEQYF. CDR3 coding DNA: TGTGCCAGCAGTCGACGCGGCTACGAGCAGTACTTC.

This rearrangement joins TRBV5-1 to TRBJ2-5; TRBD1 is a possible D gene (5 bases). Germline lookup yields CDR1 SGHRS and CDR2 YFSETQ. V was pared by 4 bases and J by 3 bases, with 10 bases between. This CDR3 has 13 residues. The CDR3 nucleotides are TGCGCCAGCAGCGGAAGGGGTGAAGAGACCCAGTACTTC. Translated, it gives CASSGRGEETQYF. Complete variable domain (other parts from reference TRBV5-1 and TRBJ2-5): KAGVTQTPRYLIKTRGQQVTLSCSPISGHRSVSWYQQTPGQGLQFLFEYFSETQRNKGNFPGRFSGRQFSNSRSEMNVSTLELGDSALYLCASSGRGEETQYFGPGTRLLVL.